The 15 T cell receptor beta chains in this list originate from one sample, sequenced in a study of response to subunit inactivated influenza vaccine (dated 2018 in TCRdb). Libraries were built with RT-PCR. The data were produced on an Illumina HiSeq 2500. TCRdb reworked the public reads: Q25 trimming with fastp, MiXCR clone assembly, productive beta chains retained. CDR3 protein duplicates are merged, each entry listing the most common genes and DNA. This sample has around 600,000 distinct CDR3 sequences in its table, and roughly 12% of those were observed once. The ten largest clones add up to roughly 9.6% of the sample. The data also belong to a second study, concerning T cells expressing NK-cell markers. The second paper states: 5'RACE template switching, by which a universal primer site and unique molecular identifiers were added, was used to make TCR beta cDNA libraries.

The source was PBMCs from blood, collected on the day of vaccination. The receptor set was obtained from a man aged 45-65 years who received an inactivated influenza vaccine. Donor details come from another sample of the same person, matched by shared clones.

The chain links TRBV6-2 or TRBV6-3 to TRBJ1-2, with TRBD1 matching over 9 bases. The CDR3 has 13 amino acids. Germline V gene sequence: CDR1 MNHEY, CDR2 SVGEGT. V gave up 7 bases and J gave up 5 bases; unmatched junction bases: 5. The CDR3 coding sequence is TGTGCCAGCACCATCGACAGGGGGTATGGCTACACCTTC. This translates into CASTIDRGYGYTF.

This clonotype was seen a handful of times. CDR3 sequence reads: CASSQDLLGTDTQYF. The CDR3 DNA is TGCGCCAGCAGCCAAGATCTTTTAGGCACAGATACGCAGTATTTT. The chain has TRBV4-3 and TRBJ2-3; D remains unclear. The CDR3 loop spans 15 amino acids. Looked up from germline, CDR1 is LGHNA and CDR2 is YSLEER. Between the trimmed V and J ends, which lost 0 bases and 1 base, there was a span of 8 bases.

The genes are TRBV2 and TRBJ1-5; tentatively, D is TRBD1 (6 bases). V lost 1 base, J lost 3 bases, and 7 bases lay in between. CDR1 is SNHLY and CDR2 is FYNNEI in the germline V gene. This CDR3 has 14 amino acids. DNA of the CDR3: TGTGCCAGCAGTGAAGGGACAGTCAATCAGCCCCAGCATTTT. Its protein product is CASSEGTVNQPQHF.

The J gene is TRBJ2-7, the V gene TRBV24-1; 7 bases map to TRBD2. Germline-derived CDR1 and CDR2 are KGHDR and SFDVKD. Trimming at V came to 10 bases and at J to 0 bases, leaving 2 bases not matched to a gene. The CDR3 is 12 amino acids. CDR3 DNA: TGTGCCACTGCGGGGGACTCCTACGAGCAGTACTTC. Translating it yields CATAGDSYEQYF.

The sample holds a few counts of this clonotype. The genes are TRBV29-1 and TRBJ2-5; weak D call: TRBD1 (5 bases). Germline CDR1 and CDR2: SQVTM and ANQGSEA. Trimming took 7 bases from V and 5 from J, leaving 17 bases between them. This CDR3 spans 13 amino acids. In nucleotides, the CDR3 is TGCAGCGCCCTAAGATCCCACAGGGAGACCCAGTACTTC. Its translation is CSALRSHRETQYF. Full variable domain (remainder filled in from reference TRBV29-1 and TRBJ2-5): SAVISQKPSRDICQRGTSLTIQCQVDSQVTMMFWYRQQPGQSLTLIATANQGSEATYESGFVIDKFPISRPNLTFSTLTVSNMSPEDSSIYLCSALRSHRETQYFGPGTRLLVL.

The chain uses TRBV20-1 and TRBJ2-1; TRBD2 matches at 12 bases. Germline V gives CDR1 DFQATT, CDR2 SNEGSKA (reference sequence). J was trimmed by 10 bases and V by 3 bases; bases with no gene match: 13. The CDR3 covers 16 residues. CDR3 in amino acids: CSARGLAGPWATEQFF. The CDR3 DNA reads TGCAGTGCTAGGGGACTAGCGGGTCCCTGGGCGACCGAGCAGTTCTTC.

This clonotype came up a few times. The chain employs TRBV10-1 and TRBJ2-7, with no clear D. Germline V gives CDR1 WNHNN, CDR2 SYGVQD (reference sequence). The CDR3 contains 14 residues. Between the trimmed V and J ends, which lost 2 bases and 2 bases, there was a span of 10 bases. Written as DNA, the CDR3 is TGCGCCAGCAGTGAGAGTCGCCGGACCTACGAGCAGTACTTC. Translated: CASSESRRTYEQYF.

As to this clonotype: A much larger clone lies a single base off, so this may be a read error. The CDR3 does not close with the conserved phenylalanine or tryptophan, likely indicating a read error. The chain joins TRBV3-1 to TRBJ2-2; D not resolved. The germline CDR1 and CDR2 sequences are LGHDT and YNNKEL (reference sequence). Between the trimmed V and J ends, which lost 1 base and 8 bases, there was a span of 11 bases. This CDR3 is built from 14 residues. The CDR3 nucleotides are TGTGCCAGCAGCCAAGGGGCCACGTCGGGGGAGCTGTTTCTT. Its translation: CASSQGATSGELFL.

V gene TRBV10-3 combines with J gene TRBJ2-5; 8 bases align to TRBD2. CDR1 ENHRY and CDR2 SYGVKD come from the germline V gene. With 10 bases clipped from V and 2 bases from J, the junction kept 6 bases outside the gene matches. This CDR3 contains 13 residues. CDR3 sequence reads: CANQREKQETQYF. In DNA, the CDR3 is TGTGCCAACCAGCGGGAGAAGCAAGAGACCCAGTACTTC.

This clonotype was seen a few times. The rearrangement joins TRBV6-5 to TRBJ2-1, with D perhaps matching TRBD1 (5 bases). CDR1 is MNHEY and CDR2 is SVGAGI in the germline V gene. The CDR3 has 14 residues. The V end lost 3 bases, the J end lost 5 bases, and 11 bases lay between the germline ends. CDR3 in DNA: TGTGCCAGCAGTTATTTGCAGGGAAACAATGAGCAGTTCTTC. It codes for CASSYLQGNNEQFF.

This clonotype was recorded once. The rearrangement joins TRBV5-6 to TRBJ2-5; D is possibly TRBD1 or TRBD2 (5 bases each). Germline V lookup: CDR1 SGHDT, CDR2 YYEEEE. The CDR3 runs 14 residues. V lost 3 bases and J lost 9, with 18 bases in between. The CDR3 loop reads CASSSLTRKGAQYF. The DNA of the CDR3 is TGTGCCAGCAGCTCCCTCACTAGGAAAGGGGCCCAGTACTTC.

The table lists this clonotype with many counts. V gene TRBV28 combines with J gene TRBJ1-5; the D is unclear. Germline-derived CDR1 and CDR2 are MDHEN and SYDVKM. With 3 bases removed from V and 0 bases from J, the gap between germline ends came to 3 bases. The CDR3 contains 13 residues. Here the CDR3 DNA reads TGTGCCAGCAGTTTTGATAGCAATCAGCCCCAGCATTTT. The encoded protein is CASSFDSNQPQHF.

This clonotype was counted only a few times. The gene calls are TRBV9 and TRBJ1-1; D not certain. Between the trimmed V and J ends, which lost 0 bases and 4 bases, there was a span of 10 bases. The germline V gene encodes CDR1 SGDLS and CDR2 YYNGEE. The CDR3 length is 14 residues. The CDR3: CASSVEVTGTEAFF. For the CDR3, the DNA is TGTGCCAGCAGCGTAGAAGTTACGGGCACTGAAGCTTTCTTT.

This clonotype has a handful of counts. V is TRBV5-1 and J is TRBJ2-7, with 8 bases identical to TRBD1. CDR3 length: 15 residues. Germline values: CDR1 SGHRS, CDR2 YFSETQ. V lost 0 bases to trimming and J lost 5 bases; unmatched junction nucleotides: 7. The DNA for the CDR3 is TGCGCCAGCAGCTTGGAAAGACAGGGGATCGACGAGCAGTACTTC. Translating it yields CASSLERQGIDEQYF.

The J gene is TRBJ2-1, the V gene TRBV15; 7 bases are a match to TRBD2. The CDR3 length is 14 residues. CDR1 is LNHNV and CDR2 is YYDKDF in the germline V gene (reference sequence). V lost 5 bases, J lost 8 bases, and 9 bases stayed unmatched. In nucleotides, the CDR3 is TGTGCCACCAGCGGGAGGACGGGGAGGGATGAGCAGTTCTTC. Its protein product is CATSGRTGRDEQFF. Variable domain in full (rest from reference TRBV15 and TRBJ2-1): DAMVIQNPRYQVTQFGKPVTLSCSQTLNHNVMYWYQQKSSQAPKLLFHYYDKDFNNEADTPDNFQSRRPNTSFCFLDIRSPGLGDTAMYLCATSGRTGRDEQFFGPGTRLTVL.